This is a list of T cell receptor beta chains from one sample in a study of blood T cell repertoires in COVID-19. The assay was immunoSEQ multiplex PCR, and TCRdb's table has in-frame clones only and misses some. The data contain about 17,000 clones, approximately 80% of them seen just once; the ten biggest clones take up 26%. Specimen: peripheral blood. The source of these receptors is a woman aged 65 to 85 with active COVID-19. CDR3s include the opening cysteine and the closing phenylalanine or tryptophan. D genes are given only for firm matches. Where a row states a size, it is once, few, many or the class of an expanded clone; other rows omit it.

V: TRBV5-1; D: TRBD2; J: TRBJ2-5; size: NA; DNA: TGCGCCAGCAGCTTGGGGACTAGCGGGAGCGTAGAGACCCAGTACTTC; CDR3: CASSLGTSGSVETQYF
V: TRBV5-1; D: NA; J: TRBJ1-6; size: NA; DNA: TGCGCCAGCAGTACCAGGGGTGAATCACCCCTCCACTTT; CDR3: CASSTRGESPLHF
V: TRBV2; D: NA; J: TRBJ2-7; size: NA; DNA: TGTGCCAGCAGGGACACGTCTGCTGGCGAGGGGGTCGCCGAGCAGTACTTC; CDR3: CASRDTSAGEGVAEQYF
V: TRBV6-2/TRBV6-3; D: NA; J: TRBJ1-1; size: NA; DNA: TGTGCCAGCAGTTATGTTTCCAGGGCTGAAGCTTTCTTT; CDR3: CASSYVSRAEAFF
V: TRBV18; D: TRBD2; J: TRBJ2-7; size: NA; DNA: TGTGCCAGCTCATCCGGCGGGAGGGCCGTTAGGGAGCAGTACTTC; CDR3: CASSSGGRAVREQYF
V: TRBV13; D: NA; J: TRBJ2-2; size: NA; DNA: TGTGCCAGCAGCTTAGGGACTTTGAACACCGGGGAGCTGTTTTTT; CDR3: CASSLGTLNTGELFF
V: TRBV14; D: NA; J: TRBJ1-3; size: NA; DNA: TGTGCCAGCAGCCAAGTCCTTGGCAGGGGATCTGGAAACACCATATATTTT; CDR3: CASSQVLGRGSGNTIYF
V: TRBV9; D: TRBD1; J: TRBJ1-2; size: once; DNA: TGTGCCAGCAGCGTAGGAGGGGGCCTAAGCTACACCTTC; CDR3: CASSVGGGLSYTF
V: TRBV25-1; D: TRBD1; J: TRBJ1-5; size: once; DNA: TGTGCCAGCGTACAGGGGGTAGAGCTCAAACAGCCCCAGCATTTT; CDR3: CASVQGVELKQPQHF
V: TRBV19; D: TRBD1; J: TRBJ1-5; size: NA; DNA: TGTGCCAGTGCGGGACAGGTAATCCAGCCCCAGCATTTT; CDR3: CASAGQVIQPQHF
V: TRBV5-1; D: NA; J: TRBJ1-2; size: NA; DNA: TGCGCCAGCAGCTTGTCACAGGAGGGGTATGGCTACACCTTC; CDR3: CASSLSQEGYGYTF
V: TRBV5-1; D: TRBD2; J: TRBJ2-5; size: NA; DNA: TGCGCCAGCACCATCGGACTAGCGGGAGAGACCCAGTACTTC; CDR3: CASTIGLAGETQYF
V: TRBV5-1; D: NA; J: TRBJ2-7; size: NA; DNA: TGCGCCAGCAGCTGGGGGGACGGACGCGAGCAGTACTTC; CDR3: CASSWGDGREQYF
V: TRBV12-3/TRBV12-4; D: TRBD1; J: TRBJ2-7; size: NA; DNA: TGTGCCAGCAGCTTTGGACAGGGCTACGAGCAGTACTTC; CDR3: CASSFGQGYEQYF
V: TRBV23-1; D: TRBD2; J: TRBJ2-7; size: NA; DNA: TGCGCCAGCAGTCAAGCGGTTCTAGCGGATCTGGAGCAGTACTTC; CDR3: CASSQAVLADLEQYF
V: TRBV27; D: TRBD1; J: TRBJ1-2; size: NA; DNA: TGTGCCAGCAGTTCAGGGGGGTCGGGGGGCTACACCTTC; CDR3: CASSSGGSGGYTF
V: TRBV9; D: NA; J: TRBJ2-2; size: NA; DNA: TGTGCCAGCAGCGGGACAGTCACGAACACCGGGGAGCTGTTTTTT; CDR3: CASSGTVTNTGELFF
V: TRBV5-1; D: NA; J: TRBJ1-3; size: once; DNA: TGCGCCAGCAGCCAGGGCAGCTCTGGAAACACCATATATTTT; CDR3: CASSQGSSGNTIYF
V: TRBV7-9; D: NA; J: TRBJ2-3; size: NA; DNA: TGTGCCAGCAGCTTAATCGGGAGCTCTAGGACAGATACGCAGTATTTT; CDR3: CASSLIGSSRTDTQYF
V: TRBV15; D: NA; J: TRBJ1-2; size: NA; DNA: TGTGCCACCAGCAGAGATACCCAGGGGAGCTATGGCTACACCTTC; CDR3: CATSRDTQGSYGYTF
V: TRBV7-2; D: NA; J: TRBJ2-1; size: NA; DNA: TGTGCCAGCAGCTTAGCATGGGAGTCCTACAATGAGCAGTTCTTC; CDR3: CASSLAWESYNEQFF
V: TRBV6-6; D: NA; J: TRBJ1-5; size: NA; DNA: TGTGCCAGCAGTTACTTCAAGGACAGTAGCAATCAGCCCCAGCATTTT; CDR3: CASSYFKDSSNQPQHF
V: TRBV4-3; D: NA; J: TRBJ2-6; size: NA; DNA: TGCGCCAGCAGCCAAGATCTTCAGGAGGAACAGAGTCTTTTCTCTGGGGCCAACGTCCTGACTTTC; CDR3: CASSQDLQEEQSLFSGANVLTF
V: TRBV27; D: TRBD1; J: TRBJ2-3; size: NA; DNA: TGTGCCAGCAGTGAGGGACAGGGGGCAGATACGCAGTATTTT; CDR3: CASSEGQGADTQYF
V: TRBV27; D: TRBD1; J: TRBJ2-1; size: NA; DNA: TGTGCCAGCCGAAGAAGACAGGGGCCGCCGGATGAGCAGTTCTTC; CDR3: CASRRRQGPPDEQFF
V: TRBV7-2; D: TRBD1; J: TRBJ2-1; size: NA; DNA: TGTGCCAGCAGCCCGGGACAGACCTCCTACAATGAGCAGTTCTTC; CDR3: CASSPGQTSYNEQFF
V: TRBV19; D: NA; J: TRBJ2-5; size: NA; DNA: TGTGCCAGTAGTATGCCGGGTTTCGAGGAGACCCAGTACTTC; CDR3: CASSMPGFEETQYF
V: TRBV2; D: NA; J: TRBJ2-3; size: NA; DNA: TGTGCCAGCAGTGTTATCGGGAGTAGCACAGATACGCAGTATTTT; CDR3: CASSVIGSSTDTQYF
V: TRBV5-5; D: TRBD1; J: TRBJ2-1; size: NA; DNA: TGTGCCAGCAGCTCCTCAAGGGGGCCGTACAATGAGCAGTTCTTC; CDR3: CASSSSRGPYNEQFF
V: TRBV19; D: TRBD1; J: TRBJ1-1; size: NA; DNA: TGTGCCAGTACCATCGGAGGGGGCCTCACTGAAGCTTTCTTT; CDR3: CASTIGGGLTEAFF
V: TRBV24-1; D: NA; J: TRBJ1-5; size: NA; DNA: TGTGCCACCGGGCTGTCGTCAAGCAATCAGCCCCAGCATTTT; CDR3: CATGLSSSNQPQHF
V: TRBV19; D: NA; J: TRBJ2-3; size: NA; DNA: TGTGCCAGTACTTTTTCTAGCACAGATACGCAGTATTTT; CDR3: CASTFSSTDTQYF
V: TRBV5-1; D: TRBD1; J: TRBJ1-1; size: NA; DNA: TGCGCCAGCAGCTTGGAAACAGGGGGGCTCACTGAAGCTTTCTTT; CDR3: CASSLETGGLTEAFF
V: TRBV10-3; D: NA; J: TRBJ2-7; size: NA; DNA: TGTGCCATCAGGCCAGCGGTTGGCGAGCAGTACTTC; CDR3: CAIRPAVGEQYF
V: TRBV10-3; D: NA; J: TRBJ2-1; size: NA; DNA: TGTGCCATCAGTACCCGGCAGGGGCCCAACAATGAGCAGTTCTTC; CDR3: CAISTRQGPNNEQFF
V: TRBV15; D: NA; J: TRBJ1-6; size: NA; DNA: TGTGCCACCAGCAGAGATCCAGGGTATAATTCACCCCTCCACTTT; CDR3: CATSRDPGYNSPLHF
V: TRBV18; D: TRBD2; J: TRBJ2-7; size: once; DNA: TGTGCCAGCCGCAGCGGGGCCTCCTCCTACGAGCAGTACTTC; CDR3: CASRSGASSYEQYF
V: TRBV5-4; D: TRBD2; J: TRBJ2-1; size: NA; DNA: TGTGCCAGCGGCGGATGGACCGGGGGGGATGAGCAGTTCTTC; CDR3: CASGGWTGGDEQFF
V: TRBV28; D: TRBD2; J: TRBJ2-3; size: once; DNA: TGTGCCAGCAGTCTTCGGAGACTAGCGGGAGGAGATACGCAGTATTTT; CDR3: CASSLRRLAGGDTQYF
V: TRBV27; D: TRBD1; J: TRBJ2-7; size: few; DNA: TGTGCCAGCAGGGGACAGGGAGACTACGAGCAGTACTTC; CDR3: CASRGQGDYEQYF
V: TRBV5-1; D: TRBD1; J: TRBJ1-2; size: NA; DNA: TGCGCCAGCAGGCGAACTCCGGGACAGGCGCCGCCTCCGAATGGCTACACCTTC; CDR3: CASRRTPGQAPPPNGYTF
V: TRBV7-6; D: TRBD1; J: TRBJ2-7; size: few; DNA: TGTGCCAGCAGCTTAGCGCCGACAGGGAGCTCCTACGAGCAGTACTTC; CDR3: CASSLAPTGSSYEQYF
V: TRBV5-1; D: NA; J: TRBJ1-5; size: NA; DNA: TGCGCCAGCAGCTTTGGGGGGGATGGCCAGCCCCAGCATTTT; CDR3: CASSFGGDGQPQHF
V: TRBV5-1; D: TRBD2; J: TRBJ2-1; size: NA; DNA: TGCGCCAGCAGCTTAGGACGGCCTAGCGGGAACCATGAGCAGTTCTTC; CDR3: CASSLGRPSGNHEQFF
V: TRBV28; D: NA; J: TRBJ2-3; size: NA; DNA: TGTGCCAGCAGTAGGAGCGTACGCACAGATACGCAGTATTTT; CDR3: CASSRSVRTDTQYF
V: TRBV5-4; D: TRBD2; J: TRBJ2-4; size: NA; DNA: TGTGCCAGCAGCAACGGGGGGAGTAGGGCCAAAAACATTCAGTACTTC; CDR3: CASSNGGSRAKNIQYF
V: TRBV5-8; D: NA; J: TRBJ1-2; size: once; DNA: TGTGCCAGCAGCTTACAGGGTGGCTATGGCTACACCTTC; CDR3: CASSLQGGYGYTF
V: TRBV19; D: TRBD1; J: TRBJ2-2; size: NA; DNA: TGTGCCAGTAGGACAGGGGGGGAGACCGGGGAGCTGTTTTTT; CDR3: CASRTGGETGELFF
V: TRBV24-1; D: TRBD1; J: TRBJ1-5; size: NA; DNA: TGTGCCACCAGTGATTCCCGCAGGGGGAGCAATCAGCCCCAGCATTTT; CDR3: CATSDSRRGSNQPQHF
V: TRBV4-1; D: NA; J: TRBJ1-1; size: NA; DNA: TGCGCCAGCAGCCTCAGCGTGAACACTGAAGCTTTCTTT; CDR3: CASSLSVNTEAFF